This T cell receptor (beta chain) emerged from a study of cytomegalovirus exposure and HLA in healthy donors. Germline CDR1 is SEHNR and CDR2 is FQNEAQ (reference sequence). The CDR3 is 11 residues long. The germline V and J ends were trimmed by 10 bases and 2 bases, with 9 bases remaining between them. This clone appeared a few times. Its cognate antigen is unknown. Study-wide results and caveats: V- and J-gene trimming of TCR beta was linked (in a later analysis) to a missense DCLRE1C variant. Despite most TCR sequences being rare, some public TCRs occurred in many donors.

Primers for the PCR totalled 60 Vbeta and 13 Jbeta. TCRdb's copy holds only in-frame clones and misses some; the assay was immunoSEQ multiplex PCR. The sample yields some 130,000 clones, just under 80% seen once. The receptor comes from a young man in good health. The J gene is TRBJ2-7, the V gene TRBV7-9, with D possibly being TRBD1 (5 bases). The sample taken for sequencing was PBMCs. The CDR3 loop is CANRCAYEQYF. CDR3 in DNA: TGTGCCAACAGGTGCGCCTACGAGCAGTACTTC.